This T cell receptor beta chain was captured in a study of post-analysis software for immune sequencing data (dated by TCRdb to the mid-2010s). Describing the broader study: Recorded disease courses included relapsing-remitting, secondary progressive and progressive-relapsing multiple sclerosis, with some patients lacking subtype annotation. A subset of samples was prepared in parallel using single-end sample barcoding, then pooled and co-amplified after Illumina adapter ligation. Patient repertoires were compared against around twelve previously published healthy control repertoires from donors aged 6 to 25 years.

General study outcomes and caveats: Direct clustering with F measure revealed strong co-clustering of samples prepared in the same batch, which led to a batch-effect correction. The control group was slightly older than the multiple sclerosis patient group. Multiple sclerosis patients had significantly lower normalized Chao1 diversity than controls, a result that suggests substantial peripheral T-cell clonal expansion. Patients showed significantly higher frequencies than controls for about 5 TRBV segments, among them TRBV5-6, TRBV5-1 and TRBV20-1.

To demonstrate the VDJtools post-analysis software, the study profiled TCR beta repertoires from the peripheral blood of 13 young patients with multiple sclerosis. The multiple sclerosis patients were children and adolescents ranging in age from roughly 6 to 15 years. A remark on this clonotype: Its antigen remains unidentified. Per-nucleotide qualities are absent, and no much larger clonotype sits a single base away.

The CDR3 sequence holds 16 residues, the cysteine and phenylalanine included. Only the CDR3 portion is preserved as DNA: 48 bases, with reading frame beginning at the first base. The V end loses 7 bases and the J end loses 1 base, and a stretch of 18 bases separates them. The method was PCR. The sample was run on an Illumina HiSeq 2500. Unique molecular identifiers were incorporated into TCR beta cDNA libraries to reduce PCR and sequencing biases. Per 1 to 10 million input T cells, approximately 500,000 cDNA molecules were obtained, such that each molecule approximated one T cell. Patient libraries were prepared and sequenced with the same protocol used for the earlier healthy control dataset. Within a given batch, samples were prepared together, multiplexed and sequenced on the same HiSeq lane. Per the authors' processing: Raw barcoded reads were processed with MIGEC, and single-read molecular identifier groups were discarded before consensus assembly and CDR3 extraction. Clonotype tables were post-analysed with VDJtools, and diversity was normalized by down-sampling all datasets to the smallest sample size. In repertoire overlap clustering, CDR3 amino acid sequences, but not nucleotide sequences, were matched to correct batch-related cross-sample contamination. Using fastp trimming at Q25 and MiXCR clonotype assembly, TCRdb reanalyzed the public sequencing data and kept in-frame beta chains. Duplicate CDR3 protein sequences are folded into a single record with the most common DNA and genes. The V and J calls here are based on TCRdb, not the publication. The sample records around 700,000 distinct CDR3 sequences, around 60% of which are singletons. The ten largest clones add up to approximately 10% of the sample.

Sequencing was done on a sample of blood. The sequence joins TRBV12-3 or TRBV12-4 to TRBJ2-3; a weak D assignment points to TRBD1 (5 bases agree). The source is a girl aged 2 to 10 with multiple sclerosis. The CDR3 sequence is CASTHRQGSGTDTQYF. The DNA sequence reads TGTGCCAGCACCCACCGGCAGGGTTCCGGCACAGATACGCAGTATTTT.